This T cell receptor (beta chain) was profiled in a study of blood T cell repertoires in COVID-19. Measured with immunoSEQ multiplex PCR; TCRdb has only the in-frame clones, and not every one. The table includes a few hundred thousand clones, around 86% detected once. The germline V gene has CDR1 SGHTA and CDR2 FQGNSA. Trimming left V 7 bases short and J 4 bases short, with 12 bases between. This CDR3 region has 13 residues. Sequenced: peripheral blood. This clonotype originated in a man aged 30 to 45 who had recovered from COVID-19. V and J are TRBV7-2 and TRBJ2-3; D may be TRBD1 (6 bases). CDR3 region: CASTQGYPDTQYF. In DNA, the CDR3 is TGTGCCAGCACCCAGGGGTATCCAGATACGCAGTATTTT.